The 18 T cell receptor beta chains below were found in one sample sequenced in a study of blood T cell repertoires in COVID-19. Some clones are missing from TCRdb's copy, which holds only in-frame ones; the method was immunoSEQ multiplex PCR. There are around 180,000 clones in the sample; about 88% occur only once, and 2.1% lies in the top ten. Sample: peripheral blood. The receptors were sampled from a man between 65 and 85 years old with active or convalescent COVID-19.

The CDR3 nucleotides read TGTGCCAGCAGCGGGGACCTCGACAGGGCAGGTCGATATAATTCACCCCTCCACTTT. This codes for CASSGDLDRAGRYNSPLHF. The chain carries TRBV9 and TRBJ1-6, with TRBD1 matching over 7 bases. Trimming at V came to 3 bases and at J to 4 bases, leaving 16 bases not matched to a gene. CDR3 size: 19 residues. Germline V gene sequence: CDR1 SGDLS, CDR2 YYNGEE.

This chain joins TRBV6-5 and TRBJ1-5; D may be TRBD1 (5 bases). This CDR3 contains 13 residues. Trimming shortened V by 7 bases and J by 5 bases, and 12 bases separated the two germline ends. Germline V lookup: CDR1 MNHEY, CDR2 SVGAGI. The DNA for the CDR3 is TGTGCCAGCACCCCAGCGGGGGATCAGCCCCAGCATTTT. Protein product: CASTPAGDQPQHF.

V and J are TRBV4-3 and TRBJ1-6, with D perhaps matching TRBD1 (5 bases). The CDR3 covers 15 residues. Germline V gene lookup returns CDR1 LGHNA and CDR2 YSLEER. Deletions cut 5 bases from V and 7 bases from J, with 15 bases between. The CDR3: CASSEQTVSNSPLHF. Here the CDR3 DNA reads TGCGCCAGCAGCGAACAGACAGTCTCGAATTCACCCCTCCACTTT.

The J gene is TRBJ2-3, the V gene TRBV7-2, with D maybe TRBD2 (6 bases). Trimming shortened V by 3 bases and J by 7 bases, and 11 bases separated the two germline ends. CDR1 SGHTA and CDR2 FQGNSA come from the germline V gene. CDR3 length equals 13 residues. CDR3 nucleotide sequence: TGTGCCAGCAGCTTGATCGGGAGAAATACGCAGTATTTT. Translated: CASSLIGRNTQYF.

This chain uses TRBV28 with TRBJ1-1, with D perhaps matching TRBD1 (5 bases). CDR1 is MDHEN, CDR2 SYDVKM, per germline. V lost 4 bases and J lost 1, with 13 bases in between. This CDR3 is built from 15 residues. The DNA of the CDR3 is TGTGCCAGCAGTTACATTGGGGCGCGGAACACTGAAGCTTTCTTT. This gives the protein CASSYIGARNTEAFF.

The rearrangement uses TRBV29-1 and TRBJ2-4; the match to TRBD2 covers 7 bases. There are 13 residues in the CDR3. The trim removed 6 bases at V and 6 bases at J, leaving 8 bases unmatched. Per germline, CDR1 SQVTM and CDR2 ANQGSEA. This chain's CDR3 is CSVLGGDLNIQYF. As DNA, the CDR3 is TGCAGCGTGCTTGGGGGGGATCTAAACATTCAGTACTTC.

The chain is built from TRBV27 and TRBJ2-3, with D perhaps TRBD1 (5 bases). In germline, CDR1 is MNHEY, CDR2 SMNVEV (reference sequence). The CDR3 is 15 amino acids. V was cut by 2 bases and J by 4 bases, with 13 bases left in between. The CDR3 DNA sequence: TGTGCCAGCAGTTTAGGGCAGGGTTGGGCAGATACGCAGTATTTT. Amino acids: CASSLGQGWADTQYF.

This clone was recorded once. V is TRBV18 and J is TRBJ2-3; 10 positions agree with TRBD1. The junction had 5 bases not matched to a gene; V was cut back by 0 bases and J by 2 bases. Per the germline V gene, CDR1 is KGHSH and CDR2 is LQKENI. The CDR3 contains 17 residues. CDR3 sequence (DNA): TGTGCCAGCTCACCACCGTTGGGACAGGGGTACACAGATACGCAGTATTTT. It translates to CASSPPLGQGYTDTQYF.

This chain uses TRBV27 with TRBJ2-3; possibly TRBD1 for D (7 bases). Germline V gives CDR1 MNHEY, CDR2 SMNVEV (reference sequence). This CDR3 has 15 amino acids. V was trimmed by 5 bases and J by 9 bases, leaving 21 bases between them. The CDR3 DNA follows: TGTGCCAGCAGTGGGGGGTTAACAGGGGCTCGGACGCAGTATTTT. Protein product: CASSGGLTGARTQYF.

V gene TRBV28 combines with J gene TRBJ2-2, with 8 bases fitting TRBD1. Germline V gene data show CDR1 as MDHEN and CDR2 as SYDVKM. There are 16 residues in the CDR3. The trim removed 6 bases at V and 1 base at J, leaving 7 bases unmatched. For the CDR3, the DNA is TGTGCCAGCAGACCAGTCGGGACAGGGAACACCGGGGAGCTGTTTTTT. Amino acids: CASRPVGTGNTGELFF.

The rearrangement uses TRBV3-1 (or the pseudogene TRBV3-2) and TRBJ2-7; tentatively, D is TRBD1 (5 bases). V lost 3 bases, J lost 5 bases, and 14 bases lay in between. From germline, CDR1 is LGHDT and CDR2 YNNKEL (reference sequence). This CDR3 is built from 14 residues. CDR3: CASSHYSGSDEQYF. For the CDR3, the DNA is TGTGCCAGCAGCCATTACTCAGGGTCCGACGAGCAGTACTTC.

In this sample, this clone turned up once. The V call is TRBV7-6, the J call TRBJ2-1; maybe TRBD2 (6 bases). V gave up 5 bases and J gave up 6 bases, with 17 bases separating them. CDR1 and CDR2 (germline): SGHVS, FNYEAQ. There are 15 residues in the CDR3. The CDR3 DNA follows: TGTGCCAGCAGCATAGGAGGGTTCAGAGTCAATGAGCAGTTCTTC. It codes for CASSIGGFRVNEQFF. Filled out from reference TRBV7-6 and TRBJ2-1, the complete variable domain reads GAGVSQSPRYKVTKRGQDVALRCDPISGHVSLYWYRQALGQGPEFLTYFNYEAQQDKSGLPNDRFSAERPEGSISTLTIQRTEQRDSAMYRCASSIGGFRVNEQFFGPGTRLTVL.

This clone showed up just a few times. The chain has TRBV7-8 and TRBJ2-2; perhaps TRBD1 as D (6 bases). The CDR3 sequence is 16 residues long. Germline CDR1 reads SGHVS; CDR2 reads FQNEAQ. V lost 6 bases to trimming and J lost 2 bases, with 16 bases between them. The CDR3 region is CASRSRQAQNTGELFF. In DNA form, the CDR3 reads TGTGCCAGCAGATCTAGACAGGCCCAAAACACCGGGGAGCTGTTTTTT.

V and J are TRBV7-2 and TRBJ2-1, with D possibly being TRBD2 (6 bases). This CDR3 is 14 amino acids long. Germline V gene data show CDR1 as SGHTA and CDR2 as FQGNSA. The germline V and J ends were trimmed by 1 base and 15 bases, with 19 bases remaining between them. The DNA of the CDR3 is TGTGCCAGCAGCTTAGACGGGGCGGGGAGTAAAGTGTTCTTC. Protein: CASSLDGAGSKVFF.

The chain joins TRBV30 to TRBJ1-3; possible D gene TRBD1, 5 bases. CDR3 size: 17 residues. Trimming stripped 1 base from V and 0 bases from J, with 16 bases between. Germline loops: CDR1 GTSNPN, CDR2 SVGIG (reference sequence). The CDR3 is CAWSGAGLRTSGNTIYF. CDR3 sequence (DNA): TGTGCCTGGAGTGGAGCGGGGCTGCGCACCTCTGGAAACACCATATATTTT.

V gene TRBV14 combines with J gene TRBJ2-6; the match to TRBD1 covers 10 bases. This CDR3 is 17 amino acids long. The J segment lost 3 bases and the V segment lost 4 bases, leaving 6 bases of the junction unmatched. The germline CDR1 and CDR2 sequences are SGHDN and FVKESK. This CDR3 is CASSLRTGGSGANVLTF. Written as DNA, the CDR3 is TGTGCCAGCAGCCTCAGGACAGGGGGAAGTGGGGCCAACGTCCTGACTTTC.

This rearrangement joins TRBV18 to TRBJ1-4, with 8 bases that match TRBD1. CDR3 size: 15 residues. Germline loops: CDR1 KGHSH, CDR2 LQKENI. V lost 3 bases and J lost 7; bases outside the gene matches: 7. CDR3 nucleotide sequence: TGTGCCAGCTCACCGGCCGGGACAGGTCGTGAAAAACTGTTTTTT. Its protein product is CASSPAGTGREKLFF. The variable domain in full, completed from reference TRBV18 and TRBJ1-4, reads NAGVMQNPRHLVRRRGQEARLRCSPMKGHSHVYWYRQLPEEGLKFMVYLQKENIIDESGMPKERFSAEFPKEGPSILRIQQVVRGDSAAYFCASSPAGTGREKLFFGSGTQLSVL.

This chain links TRBV20-1 with TRBJ2-1; D is unclear. V was shortened by 3 bases and J by 7 bases, with 4 bases between the two germline ends. Germline loops: CDR1 DFQATT, CDR2 SNEGSKA (reference sequence). CDR3 length: 10 amino acids. The CDR3 nucleotides read TGCAGTGCTAGGGAGAATGAGCAGTTCTTC. The encoded protein is CSARENEQFF.